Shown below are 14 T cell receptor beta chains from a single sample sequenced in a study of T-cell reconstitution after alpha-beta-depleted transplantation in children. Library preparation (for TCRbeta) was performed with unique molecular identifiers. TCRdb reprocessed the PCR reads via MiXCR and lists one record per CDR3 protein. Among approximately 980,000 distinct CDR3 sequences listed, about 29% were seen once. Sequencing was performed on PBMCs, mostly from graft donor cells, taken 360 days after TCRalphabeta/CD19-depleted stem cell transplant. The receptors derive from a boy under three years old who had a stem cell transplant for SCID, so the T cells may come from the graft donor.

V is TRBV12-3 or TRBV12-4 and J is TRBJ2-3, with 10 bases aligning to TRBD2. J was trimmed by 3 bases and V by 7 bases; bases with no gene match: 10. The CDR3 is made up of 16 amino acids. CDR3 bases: TGTGCCAGCACCCTCCCAGGGACTAGCGTGACAGATACGCAGTATTTT. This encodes CASTLPGTSVTDTQYF.

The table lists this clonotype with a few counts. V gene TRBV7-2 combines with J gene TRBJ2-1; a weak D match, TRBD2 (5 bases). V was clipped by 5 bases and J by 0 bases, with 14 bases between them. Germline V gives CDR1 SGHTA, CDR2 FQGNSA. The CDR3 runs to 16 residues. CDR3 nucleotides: TGTGCCAGCAGCCCCCCGGGGATCCGCTCCTACAATGAGCAGTTCTTC. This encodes CASSPPGIRSYNEQFF.

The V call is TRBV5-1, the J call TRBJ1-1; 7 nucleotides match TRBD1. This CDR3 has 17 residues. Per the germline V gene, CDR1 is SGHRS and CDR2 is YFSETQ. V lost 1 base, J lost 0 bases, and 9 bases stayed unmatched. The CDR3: CASSLSRGTVMNTEAFF. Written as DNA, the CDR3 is TGCGCCAGCAGCTTGTCTCGCGGGACAGTTATGAACACTGAAGCTTTCTTT.

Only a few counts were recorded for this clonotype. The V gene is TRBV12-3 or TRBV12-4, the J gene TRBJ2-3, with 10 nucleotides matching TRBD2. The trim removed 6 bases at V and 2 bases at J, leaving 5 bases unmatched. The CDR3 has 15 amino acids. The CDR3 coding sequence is TGTGCCAGCAGCTCTAGCGGGGGTTTCACAGATACGCAGTATTTT. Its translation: CASSSSGGFTDTQYF.

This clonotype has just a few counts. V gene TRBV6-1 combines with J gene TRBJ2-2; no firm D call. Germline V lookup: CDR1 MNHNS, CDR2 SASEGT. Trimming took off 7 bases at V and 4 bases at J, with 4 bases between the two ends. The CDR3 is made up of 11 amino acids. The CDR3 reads CASKRTGELFF. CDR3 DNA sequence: TGTGCCAGCAAACGCACCGGGGAGCTGTTTTTT.

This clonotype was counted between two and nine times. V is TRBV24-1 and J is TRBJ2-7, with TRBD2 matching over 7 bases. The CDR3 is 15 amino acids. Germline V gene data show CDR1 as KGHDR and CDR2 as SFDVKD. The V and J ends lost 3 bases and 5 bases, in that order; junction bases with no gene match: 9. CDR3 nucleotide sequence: TGTGCCACCAGTGATAGCGGGAACCACGCCCACGAGCAGTACTTC. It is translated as CATSDSGNHAHEQYF.

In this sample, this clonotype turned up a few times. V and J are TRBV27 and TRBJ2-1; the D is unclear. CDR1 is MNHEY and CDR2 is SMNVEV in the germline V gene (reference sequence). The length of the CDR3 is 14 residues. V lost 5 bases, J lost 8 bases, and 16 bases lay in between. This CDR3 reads CASSLPEHQHEQFF. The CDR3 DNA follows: TGTGCCAGCAGTCTACCGGAACATCAGCATGAGCAGTTCTTC.

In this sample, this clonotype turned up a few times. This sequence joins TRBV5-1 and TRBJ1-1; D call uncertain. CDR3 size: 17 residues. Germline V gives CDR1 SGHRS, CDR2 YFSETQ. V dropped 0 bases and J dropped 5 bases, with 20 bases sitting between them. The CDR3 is CASSLGWVAPTITEAFF. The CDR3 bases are TGCGCCAGCAGCTTGGGGTGGGTCGCACCAACCATAACTGAAGCTTTCTTT.

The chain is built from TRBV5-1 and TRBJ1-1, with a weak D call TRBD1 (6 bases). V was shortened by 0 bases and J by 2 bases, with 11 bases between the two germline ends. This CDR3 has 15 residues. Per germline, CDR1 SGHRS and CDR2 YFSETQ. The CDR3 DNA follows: TGCGCCAGCAGCTTGGGGGGACAATCTAACACTGAAGCTTTCTTT. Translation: CASSLGGQSNTEAFF.

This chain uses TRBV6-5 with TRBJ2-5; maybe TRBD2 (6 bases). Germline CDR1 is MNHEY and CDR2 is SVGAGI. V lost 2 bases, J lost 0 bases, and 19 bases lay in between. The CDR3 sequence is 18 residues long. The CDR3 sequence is CASSYRDSGSLNQETQYF. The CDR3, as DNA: TGTGCCAGCAGTTACAGGGATAGCGGAAGTCTTAACCAAGAGACCCAGTACTTC.

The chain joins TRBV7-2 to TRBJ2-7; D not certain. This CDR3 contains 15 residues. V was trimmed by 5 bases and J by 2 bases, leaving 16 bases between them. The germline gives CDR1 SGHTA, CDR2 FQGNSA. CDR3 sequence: CASSPTGSYPYEQYF. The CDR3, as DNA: TGTGCCAGCAGCCCCACCGGGTCTTACCCCTACGAGCAGTACTTC.

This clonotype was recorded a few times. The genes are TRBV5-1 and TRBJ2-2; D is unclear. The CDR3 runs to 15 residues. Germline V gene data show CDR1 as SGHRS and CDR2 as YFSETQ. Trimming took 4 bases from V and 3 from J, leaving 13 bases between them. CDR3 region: CASSRSRSYTGELFF. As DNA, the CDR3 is TGCGCCAGCAGCAGGAGCAGGAGTTACACCGGGGAGCTGTTTTTT.

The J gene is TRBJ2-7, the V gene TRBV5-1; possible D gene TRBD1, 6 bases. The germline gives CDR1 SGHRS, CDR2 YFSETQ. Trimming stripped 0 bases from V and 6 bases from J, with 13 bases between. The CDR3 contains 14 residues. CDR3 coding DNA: TGCGCCAGCAGCTTGGGGGCAGGGGTCCCCGAGCAGTACTTC. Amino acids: CASSLGAGVPEQYF.

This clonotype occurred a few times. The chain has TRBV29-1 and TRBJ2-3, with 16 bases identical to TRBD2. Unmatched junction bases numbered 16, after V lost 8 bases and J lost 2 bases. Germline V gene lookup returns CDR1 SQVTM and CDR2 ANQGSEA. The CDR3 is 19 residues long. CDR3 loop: CSYAGTSGGELTLTDTQYF. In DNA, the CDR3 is TGCAGCTACGCCGGGACTAGCGGGGGGGAATTAACCCTCACAGATACGCAGTATTTT.